This TCR beta chain is from a study of type 1 and type 2 diabetes patients. On the study more broadly: The whole study generated approximately 18 million paired-end reads.

Points from the study as a whole: Both CD4+ and CD8+ type 2 diabetes repertoires showed significantly higher diversity than type 1.

Trimming removed 5 bases from V and 6 bases from J; junction bases left unmatched: 8. CDR3 size: 14 residues. The germline gives CDR1 MNHNS, CDR2 SASEGT. The PCR template was genomic DNA. The TCR beta CDR3 region was amplified using 30 forward and 13 reverse primers. TCRdb reanalysed the multiplex PCR reads using MiXCR and keeps one entry per CDR3 protein. The repertoire holds some 250,000 distinct CDR3 sequences, with around 47% as singletons. In regard to this clonotype: The antigen remains unidentified.

Approximately 9.5 milliliters of peripheral blood were collected from each participant. The TCR originated in a man between 18 and 35 years old with type 2 diabetes. The sample taken for sequencing was peripheral blood mononuclear cells (PBMCs). V gene TRBV6-1 combines with J gene TRBJ2-7; TRBD1 matches at 9 bases. The CDR3 region is CASSSLDRGSEQYF. In DNA form, the CDR3 reads TGTGCCAGCAGTTCTCTGGACAGGGGTAGCGAGCAGTACTTC.